This TCR beta chain was recorded in a study of T-cell reconstitution after alpha-beta-depleted transplantation in children. Study results and caveats: Reported findings indicate that, about two months after transplant, alpha-beta T cells came from several hundred expanded clones, which were derived from non-depleted graft cells. Newly produced T cells mostly accounted for T-cell counts and diversity one year post-transplant. Surviving recipient T cells and thymic progenitors accounted for the high day-60 TCRbeta diversity observed in some patients.

As it was prepared, the TCRbeta library received unique molecular identifiers. TCRdb fed the PCR reads into MiXCR, producing one record per CDR3 protein. The sample lists hundreds of thousands of distinct CDR3 sequences, roughly 8.2% occurring once. This clonotype came up many times. Its specificity is unknown. Germline lookup yields CDR1 SNHLY and CDR2 FYNNEI. CDR3 length: 15 amino acids. The V gene lost 2 bases and the J gene lost 4 bases, with 14 bases spanning the gap. The clonotype was recovered from a female patient aged 2-10 years who had a stem cell transplant for Fanconi anemia, so the T cells may come from the graft donor. V gene TRBV2 combines with J gene TRBJ1-2, with D unresolved. The specimen was peripheral blood, collected 360 days after TCRalphabeta/CD19-depleted stem cell transplant. Here the CDR3 reads CASSESSPVSYGYTF. The CDR3 region has the DNA TGTGCCAGCAGTGAATCCAGCCCTGTTTCCTATGGCTACACCTTC.